This is a list of T cell receptor beta chains from one sample in a study of cytomegalovirus exposure and HLA in healthy donors. The assay was immunoSEQ multiplex PCR, and TCRdb's table has in-frame clones only and misses some. The profile shows approximately 190,000 clones, around 86% of them singletons. Sequencing was done on a sample of PBMCs. These receptors all come from a woman aged 18 to 35 in good health and CMV-seronegative. The conserved cysteine and the conserved F or W are not part of the CDR3 here. Each record gives: J gene, V gene, CDR3 protein.

J: TRBJ2-7; V: TRBV5-1; CDR3: ASSRDRADGHEQY
J: TRBJ1-1; V: TRBV9; CDR3: ASSVDPVRGMNTEAF
J: TRBJ2-3; V: TRBV6-4; CDR3: ASSVAGQGATDTQY
J: TRBJ1-5; V: TRBV7-9; CDR3: ASSPGGSQH
J: TRBJ1-2; V: TRBV12-5; CDR3: ASGGQRYYGYT
J: TRBJ2-3; V: TRBV27; CDR3: ASSLGASTDTQY
J: TRBJ1-6; V: TRBV5-4; CDR3: ASRNQGAGDSPLH
J: TRBJ2-1; V: TRBV7-9; CDR3: SVRGGWNEQF
J: TRBJ2-2; V: TRBV29-1; CDR3: SIRSSGIANTGELF
J: TRBJ2-7; V: TRBV30; CDR3: AWDGTSGSSHEQY
J: TRBJ2-7; V: TRBV28; CDR3: ASSTRGTGTYEQY
J: TRBJ2-1; V: TRBV10-2; CDR3: ASGRENEQF
J: TRBJ2-1; V: TRBV7-6; CDR3: ASSGKAGVLLNEQF
J: TRBJ1-5; V: TRBV11-2; CDR3: ASSRQGGVSNQPQH